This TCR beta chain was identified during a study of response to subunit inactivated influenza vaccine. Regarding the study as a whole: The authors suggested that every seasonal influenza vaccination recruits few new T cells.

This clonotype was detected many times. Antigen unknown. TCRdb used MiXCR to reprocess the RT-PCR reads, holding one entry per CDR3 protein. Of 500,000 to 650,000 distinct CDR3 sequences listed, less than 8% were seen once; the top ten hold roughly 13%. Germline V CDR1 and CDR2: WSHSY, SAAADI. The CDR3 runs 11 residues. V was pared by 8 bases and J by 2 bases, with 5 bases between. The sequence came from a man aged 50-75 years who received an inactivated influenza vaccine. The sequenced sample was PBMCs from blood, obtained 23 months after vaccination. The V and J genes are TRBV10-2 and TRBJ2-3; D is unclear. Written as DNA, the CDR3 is TGCGCCAGCGCCAACACAGATACGCAGTATTTT. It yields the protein CASANTDTQYF.